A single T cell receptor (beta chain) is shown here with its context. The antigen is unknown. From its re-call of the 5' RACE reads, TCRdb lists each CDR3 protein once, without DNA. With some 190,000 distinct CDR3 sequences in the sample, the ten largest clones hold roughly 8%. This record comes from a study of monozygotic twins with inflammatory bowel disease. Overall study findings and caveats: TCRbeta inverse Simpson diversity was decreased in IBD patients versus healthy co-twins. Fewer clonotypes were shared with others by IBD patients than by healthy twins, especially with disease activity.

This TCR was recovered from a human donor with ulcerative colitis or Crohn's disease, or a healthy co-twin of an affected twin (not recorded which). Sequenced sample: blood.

This chain's CDR3 is CASSLSRSGLGTDTQYF. The chain is built from TRBV7-6 and TRBJ2-3; as DNA is missing, the TRBD2 call by TCRdb cannot be tested. Germline CDR1 SGHVS, CDR2 FNYEAQ. CDR3 length: 17 amino acids.